These 13 T cell receptor beta chains originate from one sample sequenced in a study of T cell responses to AZD1222 COVID-19 vaccine. Produced via immunoSEQ multiplex PCR; TCRdb's table is partial and in-frame only. The sample consists of approximately 160,000 clones, just over 90% of them appearing once. Specimen: peripheral blood, collected 28 days after the second AZD1222 dose. The receptors come from an adult who received the AZD1222 COVID-19 vaccine.

The chain couples TRBV5-1 to TRBJ2-1; D is uncertain. CDR1 is SGHRS and CDR2 is YFSETQ in the germline V gene. Trimming took 7 bases from V and 6 from J, leaving 17 bases between them. The CDR3 consists of 14 residues. DNA of the CDR3: TGCGCCAGCGCCCCCCAACTCGTGGGCAATGAGCAGTTCTTC. It is translated as CASAPQLVGNEQFF.

V is TRBV7-2 and J is TRBJ2-7; D is undetermined. Germline CDR1 and CDR2: SGHTA and FQGNSA. CDR3 length: 15 amino acids. V was trimmed by 4 bases and J by 3 bases, leaving 16 bases between them. In DNA form, the CDR3 reads TGTGCCAGCAGCTCAACGACATGGCTTAGCTACGAGCAGTACTTC. Translating it yields CASSSTTWLSYEQYF.

The V and J genes are TRBV4-1 and TRBJ1-2, with TRBD1 identical over 9 bases. Germline V gene data show CDR1 as MGHRA and CDR2 as YSYEKL. With 5 bases clipped from V and 5 bases from J, the junction kept 6 bases outside the gene matches. This CDR3 spans 14 amino acids. The chain's CDR3 is CASSAQGTGYGYTF. As DNA, the CDR3 is TGCGCCAGCAGCGCCCAAGGGACAGGGTATGGCTACACCTTC.

J is TRBJ1-2 and V is TRBV12-3 or TRBV12-4; no firm D call. The CDR3 consists of 13 residues. V was trimmed by 3 bases and J by 2 bases, leaving 7 bases between them. CDR3 sequence reads: CASSFDLNYGYTF. Here the CDR3 DNA reads TGTGCCAGCAGTTTCGACTTGAACTATGGCTACACCTTC.

The chain links TRBV6-5 to TRBJ1-1; D is unresolved. Germline lookup yields CDR1 MNHEY and CDR2 SVGAGI. The CDR3 consists of 13 residues. V was clipped by 6 bases and J by 3 bases, with 11 bases between them. The CDR3 region has the DNA TGTGCCAGCAGGCGGCGGAGGGACACTGAAGCTTTCTTT. It yields the protein CASRRRRDTEAFF.

This rearrangement joins TRBV5-1 to TRBJ2-1; D perhaps matches TRBD2 (6 bases). Deletions cut 4 bases from V and 13 bases from J, with 24 bases between. The CDR3 totals 15 residues. The V gene's germline CDR1 is SGHRS and CDR2 YFSETQ. CDR3 protein: CASSPPPPGGATQFF. CDR3 bases: TGCGCCAGCAGCCCGCCACCCCCCGGAGGGGCGACCCAGTTCTTC.

This clone was seen just once. The rearrangement uses TRBV5-1 and TRBJ1-2, with D possibly being TRBD1 (5 bases). This CDR3 spans 15 amino acids. Germline CDR1 is SGHRS and CDR2 is YFSETQ. V gave up 1 base and J gave up 7 bases, with 17 bases separating them. The CDR3 sequence: CASSLIRGPLVGYTF. CDR3 DNA: TGCGCCAGCAGCTTGATAAGGGGACCTTTGGTTGGCTACACCTTC.

V usage is TRBV27 and J usage is TRBJ2-7, with no clear D. Germline V gene lookup returns CDR1 MNHEY and CDR2 SMNVEV (reference sequence). V lost 4 bases to trimming and J lost 4 bases, with 5 bases between them. This CDR3 has 11 residues. The CDR3 loop is CASSSRYEQYF. The DNA for the CDR3 is TGTGCCAGCAGTTCAAGGTACGAGCAGTACTTC.

The gene calls are TRBV20-1 and TRBJ1-1, with D uncertain. The CDR3 runs to 11 residues. Germline values: CDR1 DFQATT, CDR2 SNEGSKA (reference sequence). V lost 0 bases and J lost 9, with 8 bases in between. The CDR3 region is CSARDQLKAFF. CDR3 nucleotides: TGCAGTGCTAGAGATCAGCTAAAAGCTTTCTTT.

This chain uses TRBV9 with TRBJ1-4; possible D gene TRBD1, 6 bases. The CDR3 runs to 14 residues. V lost 3 bases and J lost 10, with 16 bases in between. The germline CDR1 and CDR2 sequences are SGDLS and YYNGEE. The CDR3 nucleotides read TGTGCCAGCAGCGAGGGGGAACCGGGGTCAAAACTGTTTTTT. Its translation: CASSEGEPGSKLFF. The full variable domain, its missing parts supplied by reference TRBV9 and TRBJ1-4, is DSGVTQTPKHLITATGQRVTLRCSPRSGDLSVYWYQQSLDQGLQFLIQYYNGEERAKGNILERFSAQQFPDLHSELNLSSLELGDSALYFCASSEGEPGSKLFFGSGTQLSVL.

This clone has more than one count but fewer than ten. The chain links TRBV6-1 to TRBJ1-5; tentatively, D is TRBD1 (6 bases). V was cut by 2 bases and J by 7 bases, with 15 bases left in between. Germline V CDR1 and CDR2: MNHNS, SASEGT. The CDR3 loop spans 15 amino acids. CDR3 loop: CASSERGGAGQPQHF. CDR3 sequence (DNA): TGTGCCAGCAGTGAACGCGGGGGCGCTGGGCAGCCCCAGCATTTT.

The V and J genes are TRBV6-5 and TRBJ1-1, with a possible D match to TRBD1 (6 bases). V gave up 0 bases and J gave up 7 bases, with 15 bases separating them. Germline values: CDR1 MNHEY, CDR2 SVGAGI. There are 15 residues in the CDR3. The CDR3 is CASSYSGGLISEAFF. Here the CDR3 DNA reads TGTGCCAGCAGTTACTCTGGGGGGCTCATCAGTGAAGCTTTCTTT.

This chain uses TRBV7-9 with TRBJ1-4; D is unresolved. Trimming stripped 4 bases from V and 5 bases from J, with 8 bases between. This CDR3 contains 13 residues. Germline V gene lookup returns CDR1 SEHNR and CDR2 FQNEAQ (reference sequence). Here the CDR3 DNA reads TGTGCCAGCAGCTCCTCCGGGAATGAAAAACTGTTTTTT. Translating it yields CASSSSGNEKLFF.